This TCR beta chain was obtained from a study of blood T cell repertoires in COVID-19 (dated by TCRdb to the early 2020s). Looking at the study overall: Collaborator samples came from the United States, Italy and Spain and covered acute and convalescent phases of COVID-19. The prospective study material was composed of cDNA or gDNA derived from T cells, B-cell-depleted T cells, or PBMCs. The dataset comprised deeply sampled blood TCRbeta repertoires from subjects exposed to, actively infected with, or recovered from COVID-19. The repertoires were released in a freely available public database meant as a resource for research on the immune response to SARS-CoV-2. Samples came from the ongoing ImmuneRACE study (first 160 participants) plus 1,254 subjects from 6 global collaborators. Nearly every sample came with metadata listing a de-identified subject ID, COVID-19 status, age in years and sex. HLA class I and class II types, where available, came from metadata supplied by the sample provider rather than from assay-based typing. Study-wide findings and limitations: The amount of clinical and demographic metadata varied by source and participant and was provided uncurated.

Collaborating institutions collected whole blood in K2EDTA tubes following their own protocols. For TCRbeta analysis, collaborator samples were shipped as frozen whole blood, as isolated PBMCs, or as DNA extracted from either sample type. As concerns this clone: Its antigen target is currently unknown. Per-base qualities were not stored, and no clone one base away is much larger.

The germline V gene (reference sequence) supplies CDR1 DFQATT and CDR2 SNEGSKA. The CDR3 spans 12 residues, from the cysteine through the phenylalanine. Of the read, only the CDR3 DNA is kept; its 36 bases are in frame from base 1. V is clipped by 3 bases and J by 10 bases, and the sequence between their germline boundaries is 13 bases long. TCRbeta CDR3 regions were amplified from genomic DNA using the immunoSEQ Assay, a bias-controlled multiplex PCR. On the authors' methods: Nucleated cell counts per sample were estimated from amplification of reference gene primers within the assay. Sequence reads were collapsed and filtered to measure the absolute abundance of every unique TCRbeta CDR3 rearrangement. For each sample, productive Simpson clonality was calculated as the square root of Simpson's diversity index across productive rearrangements. TCRdb's version of the immuneACCESS table is confined to in-frame rearrangements and falls short of the full clone set. An unresolved V gene accounts for under half of the shortfall where checked; the remainder is of unknown origin. The V and J calls and clone size are taken from that table; D and trimming were inferred from the DNA. The sample data list around 59,000 clones, and over 75% of these were observed just once. Clones ranked in the top ten supply roughly 9.7% of the sample.

Recombination connected TRBV20-1 to TRBJ2-1; D gene: possibly TRBD1, on 5 matching bases. This clonotype was obtained from a human donor in a cohort sampled during active COVID-19. Sequenced sample: peripheral blood. CDR3 loop: CSASKGFGEQFF. The base sequence is TGCAGTGCTAGTAAGGGGTTCGGAGAGCAGTTCTTC.